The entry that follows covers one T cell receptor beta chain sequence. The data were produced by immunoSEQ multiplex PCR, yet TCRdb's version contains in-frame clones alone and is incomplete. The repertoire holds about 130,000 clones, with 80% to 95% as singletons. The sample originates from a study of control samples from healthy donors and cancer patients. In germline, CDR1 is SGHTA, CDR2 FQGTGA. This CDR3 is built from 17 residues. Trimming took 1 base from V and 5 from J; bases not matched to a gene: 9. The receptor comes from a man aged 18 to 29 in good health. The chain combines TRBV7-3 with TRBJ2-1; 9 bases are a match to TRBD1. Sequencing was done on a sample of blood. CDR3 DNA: TGTGCCAGCAGCTTAAGATCGCCGGGACAGGGAAACAATGAGCAGTTCTTC. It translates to CASSLRSPGQGNNEQFF.